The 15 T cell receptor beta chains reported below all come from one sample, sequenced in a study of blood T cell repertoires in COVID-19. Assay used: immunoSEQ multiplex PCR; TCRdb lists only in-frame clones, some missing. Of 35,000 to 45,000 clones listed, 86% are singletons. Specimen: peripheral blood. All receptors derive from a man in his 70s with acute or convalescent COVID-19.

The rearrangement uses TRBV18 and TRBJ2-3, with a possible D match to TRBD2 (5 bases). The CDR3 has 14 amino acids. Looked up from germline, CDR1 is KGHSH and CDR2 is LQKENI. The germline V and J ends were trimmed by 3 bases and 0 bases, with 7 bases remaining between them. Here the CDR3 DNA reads TGTGCCAGCTCACCTAGCGTAAGCACAGATACGCAGTATTTT. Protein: CASSPSVSTDTQYF.

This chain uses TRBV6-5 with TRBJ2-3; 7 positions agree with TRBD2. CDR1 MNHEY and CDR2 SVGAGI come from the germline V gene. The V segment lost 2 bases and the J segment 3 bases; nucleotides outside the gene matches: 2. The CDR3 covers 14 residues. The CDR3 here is CASSYGGGTDTQYF. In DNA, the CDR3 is TGTGCCAGCAGTTACGGGGGGGGAACAGATACGCAGTATTTT.

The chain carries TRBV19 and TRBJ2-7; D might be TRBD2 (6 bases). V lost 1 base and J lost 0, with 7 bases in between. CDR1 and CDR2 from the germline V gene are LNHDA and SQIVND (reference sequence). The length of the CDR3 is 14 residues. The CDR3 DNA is TGTGCCAGTAGTATAGGCGGGACCTCCTACGAGCAGTACTTC. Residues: CASSIGGTSYEQYF.

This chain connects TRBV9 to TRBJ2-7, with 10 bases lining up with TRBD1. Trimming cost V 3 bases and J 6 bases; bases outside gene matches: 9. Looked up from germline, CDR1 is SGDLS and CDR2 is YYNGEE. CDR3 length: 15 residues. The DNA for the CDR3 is TGTGCCAGCAGCGCAAGCCCGGGACAGGGGAGCGAGCAGTACTTC. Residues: CASSASPGQGSEQYF.

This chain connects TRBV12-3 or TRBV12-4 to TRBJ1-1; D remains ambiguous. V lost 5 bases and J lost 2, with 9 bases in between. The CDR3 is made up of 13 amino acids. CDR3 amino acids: CASSLLINTEAFF. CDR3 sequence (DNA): TGTGCCAGCAGTCTCCTTATTAACACTGAAGCTTTCTTT.

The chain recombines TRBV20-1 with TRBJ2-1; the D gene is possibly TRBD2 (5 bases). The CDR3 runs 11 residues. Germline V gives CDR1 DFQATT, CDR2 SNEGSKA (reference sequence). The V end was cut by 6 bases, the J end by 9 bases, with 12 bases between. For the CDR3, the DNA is TGCAGTGCCCTCCGGGAAGGTGAGCAGTTCTTC. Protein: CSALREGEQFF.

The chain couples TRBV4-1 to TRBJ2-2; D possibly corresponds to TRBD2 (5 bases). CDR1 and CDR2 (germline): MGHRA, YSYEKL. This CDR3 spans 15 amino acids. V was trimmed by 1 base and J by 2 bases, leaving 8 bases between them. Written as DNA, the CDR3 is TGCGCCAGCAGCCAAGGTAGCGTTAACACCGGGGAGCTGTTTTTT. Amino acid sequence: CASSQGSVNTGELFF.

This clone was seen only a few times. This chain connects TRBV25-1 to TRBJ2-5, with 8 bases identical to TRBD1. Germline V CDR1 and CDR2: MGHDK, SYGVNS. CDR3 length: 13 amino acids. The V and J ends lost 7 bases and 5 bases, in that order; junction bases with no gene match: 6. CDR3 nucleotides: TGTGCCAGCACGACAGGGGCGTTGGAGACCCAGTACTTC. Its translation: CASTTGALETQYF.

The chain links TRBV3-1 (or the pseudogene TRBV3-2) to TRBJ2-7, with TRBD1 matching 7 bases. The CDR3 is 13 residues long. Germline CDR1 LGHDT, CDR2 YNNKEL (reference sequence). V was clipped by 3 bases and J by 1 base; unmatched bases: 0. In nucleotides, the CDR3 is TGTGCCAGCAGCCAGGACAGGTCCTACGAGCAGTACTTC. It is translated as CASSQDRSYEQYF.

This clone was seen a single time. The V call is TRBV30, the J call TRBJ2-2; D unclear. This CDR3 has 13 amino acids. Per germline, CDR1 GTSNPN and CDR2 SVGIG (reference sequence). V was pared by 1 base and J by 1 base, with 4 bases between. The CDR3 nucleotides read TGTGCCTGGAGTGCAGGGAACACCGGGGAGCTGTTTTTT. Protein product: CAWSAGNTGELFF.

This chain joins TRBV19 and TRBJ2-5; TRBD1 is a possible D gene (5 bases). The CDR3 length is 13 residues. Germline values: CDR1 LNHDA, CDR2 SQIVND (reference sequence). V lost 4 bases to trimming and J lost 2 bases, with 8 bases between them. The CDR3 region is CASSTGWQETQYF. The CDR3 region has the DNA TGTGCCAGTAGTACAGGGTGGCAAGAGACCCAGTACTTC.

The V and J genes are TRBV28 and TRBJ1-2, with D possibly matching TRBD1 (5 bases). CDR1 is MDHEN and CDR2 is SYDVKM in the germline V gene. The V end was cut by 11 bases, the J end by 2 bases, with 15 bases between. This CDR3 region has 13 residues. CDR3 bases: TGTGCCGCAATGGGGCACGAGAACTATGGCTACACCTTC. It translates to CAAMGHENYGYTF.

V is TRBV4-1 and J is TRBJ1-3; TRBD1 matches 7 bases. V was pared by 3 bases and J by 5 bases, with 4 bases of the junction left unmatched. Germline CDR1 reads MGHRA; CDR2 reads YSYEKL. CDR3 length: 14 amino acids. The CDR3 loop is CASSQPGQRNTIYF. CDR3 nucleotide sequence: TGCGCCAGCAGCCAGCCGGGACAGAGAAACACCATATATTTT.

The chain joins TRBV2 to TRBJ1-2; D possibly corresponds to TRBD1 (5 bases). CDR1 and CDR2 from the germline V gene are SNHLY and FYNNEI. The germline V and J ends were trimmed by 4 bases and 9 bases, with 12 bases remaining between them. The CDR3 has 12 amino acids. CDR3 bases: TGTGCCAGCAGTGTAGAACAGGAGCGCTACACCTTC. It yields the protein CASSVEQERYTF.

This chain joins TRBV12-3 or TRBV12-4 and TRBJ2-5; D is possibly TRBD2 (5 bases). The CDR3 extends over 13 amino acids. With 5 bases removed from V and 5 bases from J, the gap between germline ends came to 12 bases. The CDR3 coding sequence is TGTGCCAGCAGTCCCTTCCGCGGGGAGACCCAGTACTTC. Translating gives CASSPFRGETQYF.